This is a list of T cell receptor beta chains from one sample in a study of Ad26.COV2.S vaccination and SARS-CoV-2 variants. Clones were read by immunoSEQ multiplex PCR, and TCRdb kept only the in-frame ones, dropping some. The sample lists approximately 350,000 clones, 83% occurring once. Sequencing used peripheral blood, obtained in a trial of Ad26.COV2.S vaccine versus placebo. The source is a person between 18 and 59 years old who received the Ad26.COV2.S COVID-19 vaccine or a placebo. CDR3s include the opening cysteine and the closing phenylalanine or tryptophan. The order of the fields is clone size, J gene, V gene, D gene, CDR3 DNA, CDR3 protein. A D gene is named only where the DNA matches it firmly. Not every row has a clone size; where given, it reads once, few, many or a size class.

>-|TRBJ2-7|TRBV19|-
TGTGCCAGTAGTATAGGAAAAGCCGGGACCACTCCAACGTACTTC
CASSIGKAGTTPTYF
>-|TRBJ1-1|TRBV30|-
TGTGCCTGGAGCTCCTCCCCCCCAGGGCACACTGAAGCTTTCTTT
CAWSSSPPGHTEAFF
>-|TRBJ2-3|TRBV11-3|-
TGTGCCAGCAGCTCCTCTAGCGCGAGCACAGATACGCAGTATTTT
CASSSSSASTDTQYF
>-|TRBJ2-1|TRBV6-2/TRBV6-3|-
TGTGCCAGCAGTCCCCTAGGTCTAAGCGGGTTGGTGGATGAGCAGTTCTTC
CASSPLGLSGLVDEQFF
>-|TRBJ1-1|TRBV15|-
TGTGCCACCAGCAGAGATCAGAGGGGGGATGAAGCTTTCTTT
CATSRDQRGDEAFF
>-|TRBJ2-5|TRBV10-3|-
TGTGCCATCAGTGAGTCCCGGGGGAGCGGGTTCCAAGAGACCCAGTACTTC
CAISESRGSGFQETQYF
>-|TRBJ2-2|TRBV5-1|TRBD2
TGCGCCAGCAGCTTGGGCGGGGGGCGGCCCGGGGAGCTGTTTTTT
CASSLGGGRPGELFF
>-|TRBJ2-2|TRBV21-1|-
TGTGCCAGCGCCGGAGGGGGGGCCGGGGAGCTGTTTTTT
CASAGGGAGELFF
>once|TRBJ2-1|TRBV15|-
TGTGCCACCAGCCTGTCCTATGGGGGCCGGGCCAGTCATGAGCAGTTCTTC
CATSLSYGGRASHEQFF
>-|TRBJ2-1|TRBV1|-
TGCACCAGCAGCCAAGTGGGCGGGCTTCCAGAGCAGTTCTTC
CTSSQVGGLPEQFF
>-|TRBJ2-2|TRBV4-1|TRBD2
TGCGCCAGCAGCCTAGCGGGAGGATTTACCGGGGAGCTGTTTTTT
CASSLAGGFTGELFF
>-|TRBJ2-2|TRBV19|TRBD2
TGTGCCAGTAGTGCTCGACTAGCGGGGCTCGGGGGGGAGCTGTTTTTT
CASSARLAGLGGELFF
>once|TRBJ2-1|TRBV6-1|-
TGTGCCAGCAGTGTGTTCTCCGGGGGCTCCTACAATGAGCAGTTCTTC
CASSVFSGGSYNEQFF
>-|TRBJ2-3|TRBV30|-
TGTGCCTGGGCAGTTAGCACAGATACGCAGTATTTT
CAWAVSTDTQYF
>-|TRBJ1-2|TRBV3-1/TRBV3-2|-
TGTGCCAGCAGCCAAGGTGGGGGGGGCTACTATGGCTACACCTTC
CASSQGGGGYYGYTF
>-|TRBJ2-1|TRBV7-9|-
TGTGCCAGCAGCTTCCCGCGGGTCCCGAGCTCCTACAATGAGCAGTTCTTC
CASSFPRVPSSYNEQFF
>-|TRBJ2-3|TRBV5-1|-
TGCGCCAGCAGCTTGGAAGCGGTGGAGTTTGCAGATACGCAGTATTTT
CASSLEAVEFADTQYF
>-|TRBJ1-4|TRBV4-2|-
TGTGCCAGCAGCTTAGGACAAACAACTAATGAAAAACTGTTTTTT
CASSLGQTTNEKLFF
>-|TRBJ1-1|TRBV6-5|-
TGTGCCAGCAGTCCACTCCCCGGAGGAACAACTGAAGCTTTCTTT
CASSPLPGGTTEAFF
>-|TRBJ1-3|TRBV6-2/TRBV6-3|TRBD1
TGTGCCAGCAGTGCCGCCGGGACAGGGGGAAACACCATATATTTT
CASSAAGTGGNTIYF
>-|TRBJ1-5|TRBV18|-
TGTGCCAGCTCACCTGGGAATCAGCCCCAGCATTTT
CASSPGNQPQHF
>-|TRBJ2-5|TRBV12-5|-
TGTGCTAGTGGTTTGGTCGCTAGCTGGGAGACCCAGTACTTC
CASGLVASWETQYF
>-|TRBJ2-6|TRBV4-1|-
TGCGCCAGCAGCCAAGAACTGGGTACCGGGGCCAACGTCCTGACTTTC
CASSQELGTGANVLTF